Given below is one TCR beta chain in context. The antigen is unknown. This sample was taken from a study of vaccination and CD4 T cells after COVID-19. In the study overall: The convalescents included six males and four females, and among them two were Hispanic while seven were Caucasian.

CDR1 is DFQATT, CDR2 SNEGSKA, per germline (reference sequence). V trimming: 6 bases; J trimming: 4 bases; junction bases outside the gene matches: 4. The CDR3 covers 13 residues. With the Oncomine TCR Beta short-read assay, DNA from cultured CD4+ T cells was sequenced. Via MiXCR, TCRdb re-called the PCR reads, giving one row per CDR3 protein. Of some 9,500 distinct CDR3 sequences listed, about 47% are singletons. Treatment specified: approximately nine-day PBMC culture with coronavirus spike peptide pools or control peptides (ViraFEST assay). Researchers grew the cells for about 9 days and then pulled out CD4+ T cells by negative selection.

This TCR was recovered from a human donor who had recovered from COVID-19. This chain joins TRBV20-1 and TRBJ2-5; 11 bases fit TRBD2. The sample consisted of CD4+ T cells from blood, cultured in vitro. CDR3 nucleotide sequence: TGCAGTGCGCCTGGACTAGCGGGAGAGACCCAGTACTTC. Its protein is CSAPGLAGETQYF.